Following are 18 T cell receptor beta chains from one sample sequenced in a study of CD8+ T cells in alopecia areata. Extraction and reverse transcription of RNA yielded cDNA as the sequencing template. Assay: immunoSEQ multiplex PCR; the TCRdb copy retains only in-frame clones and omits some. The data show about 180,000 clones, with 50% to 60% seen just once and about 14% held by the top ten. This specimen consisted of CD4+ T cells sorted from blood, obtained at week 0. Every receptor here comes from a human donor with alopecia areata.

The chain carries TRBV14 and TRBJ2-1; TRBD2 matches at 13 bases. J gave up 7 bases and V 5 bases, and 8 bases lay outside the gene matches. Germline-derived CDR1 and CDR2 are SGHDN and FVKESK. The CDR3 spans 16 residues. CDR3 DNA sequence: TGTGCCAGCAGCTTACAATTACTAGCGGGGGGGAATGAGCAGTTCTTC. Protein: CASSLQLLAGGNEQFF.

V gene TRBV27 combines with J gene TRBJ1-2; possibly TRBD1 for D (5 bases). Between the trimmed V and J ends, which lost 0 bases and 4 bases, there was a span of 12 bases. The germline CDR1 and CDR2 sequences are MNHEY and SMNVEV (reference sequence). The CDR3 spans 15 residues. CDR3 sequence reads: CASSLSGGATYGYTF. CDR3 sequence (DNA): TGTGCCAGCAGTTTATCAGGCGGGGCCACCTATGGCTACACCTTC.

The V gene is TRBV19, the J gene TRBJ2-2, with D tentatively TRBD1 (5 bases). V was shortened by 4 bases and J by 4 bases, with 13 bases between the two germline ends. Germline V gives CDR1 LNHDA, CDR2 SQIVND (reference sequence). This CDR3 has 15 amino acids. The CDR3 here is CASSKMWGGTGELFF. DNA of the CDR3: TGTGCCAGTAGTAAAATGTGGGGCGGCACCGGGGAGCTGTTTTTT.

V and J are TRBV27 and TRBJ1-1; D is possibly TRBD1 (5 bases). CDR3 length: 12 residues. Trimming stripped 6 bases from V and 10 bases from J, with 15 bases between. CDR1 and CDR2 (germline): MNHEY, SMNVEV (reference sequence). CDR3 DNA: TGTGCCAGCAGACAGTCCAGGGAGACAGCTTTCTTT. Its translation: CASRQSRETAFF.

The rearrangement uses TRBV11-2 and TRBJ1-2; D ambiguous. V dropped 5 bases and J dropped 5 bases, with 12 bases sitting between them. There are 13 residues in the CDR3. Germline V CDR1 and CDR2: SGHAT, FQNNGV. The DNA of the CDR3 is TGTGCCAGCAGCCCAGGACGGCAATATGGCTACACCTTC. Protein: CASSPGRQYGYTF.

The chain combines TRBV30 with TRBJ1-4; 8 nucleotides align to TRBD1. Germline V CDR1 and CDR2: GTSNPN, SVGIG (reference sequence). Trimming cost V 3 bases and J 7 bases; bases outside gene matches: 7. The CDR3 runs to 14 residues. The CDR3 nucleotides are TGTGCCTGGAGCCCCGGGACAGGAACTGAAAAACTGTTTTTT. As protein: CAWSPGTGTEKLFF.

The gene calls are TRBV7-9 and TRBJ1-1; D gene ambiguous. V was trimmed by 6 bases and J by 5 bases, leaving 19 bases between them. This CDR3 contains 15 residues. CDR1 and CDR2 (germline): SEHNR, FQNEAQ (reference sequence). The CDR3 loop reads CASSPLRLRGTEAFF. The CDR3, as DNA: TGTGCCAGCAGTCCTTTGAGGCTCCGTGGGACTGAAGCTTTCTTT.

In regard to this clone: Different DNA sequences within this sample yield the same CDR3. This chain uses TRBV29-1 with TRBJ2-3; D is undetermined. CDR3 length: 11 amino acids. CDR1 and CDR2 from the germline V gene are SQVTM and ANQGSEA. The ends were cut back, 7 bases at V and 2 bases at J, with 7 bases in the middle. The CDR3 here is CSGGTTDTQYF. The CDR3 coding sequence is TGCAGCGGGGGAACCACAGATACGCAGTATTTT.

This clone was seen a few times. Other nucleotide sequences from this sample produce the same CDR3. The rearrangement joins TRBV19 to TRBJ1-1; the D is unclear. Trimming pared 3 bases from V and 2 bases from J, leaving 7 bases between. Per the germline V gene, CDR1 is LNHDA and CDR2 is SQIVND (reference sequence). The CDR3 runs to 13 residues. In nucleotides, the CDR3 is TGTGCCAGTAGTATTCGGGTTAACACTGAAGCTTTCTTT. It encodes CASSIRVNTEAFF.

The chain employs TRBV30 and TRBJ2-5, with TRBD1 identical over 7 bases. V shed 1 base, J shed 5 bases, and the junction held 10 bases outside the gene matches. The CDR3 has 15 amino acids. CDR1 is GTSNPN, CDR2 SVGIG, per germline (reference sequence). The CDR3 DNA reads TGTGCCTGGAGTGCCCAGACAGGGAGAAGGGAGACCCAGTACTTC. This sequence encodes CAWSAQTGRRETQYF.

V and J are TRBV25-1 and TRBJ2-7; 11 nucleotides align to TRBD1. V lost 3 bases to trimming and J lost 5 bases; unmatched junction nucleotides: 9. From germline, CDR1 is MGHDK and CDR2 SYGVNS. The CDR3 length is 16 residues. CDR3 nucleotide sequence: TGTGCCAGCAGTGATATTGGACAGGGGGCTTCCCACGAGCAGTACTTC. Translated, it gives CASSDIGQGASHEQYF.

The gene calls are TRBV5-1 and TRBJ2-5; D is undetermined. The germline V gene has CDR1 SGHRS and CDR2 YFSETQ. The CDR3 has 14 amino acids. V was pared by 6 bases and J by 2 bases, with 14 bases between. CDR3: CASTSGRLQETQYF. CDR3 nucleotides: TGCGCCAGCACCTCCGGACGGCTACAAGAGACCCAGTACTTC.

This chain links TRBV12-5 with TRBJ1-2, with 9 nucleotides matching TRBD1. V trimming: 7 bases; J trimming: 8 bases; junction bases outside the gene matches: 14. Looked up from germline, CDR1 is LGHNT and CDR2 is FRNRAP. The length of the CDR3 is 15 residues. For the CDR3, the DNA is TGTGCTAGTGATCTGGGCGGACAGGGGCTATCCGGCTACACCTTC. It encodes CASDLGGQGLSGYTF.

J is TRBJ2-3 and V is TRBV25-1; 10 bases are shared with TRBD1. The CDR3 is made up of 18 amino acids. The V gene's germline CDR1 is MGHDK and CDR2 SYGVNS. The ends lost 2 bases at V and 0 bases at J; junction bases unmatched: 8. CDR3 protein: CASSEAPGQGTSTDTQYF. The CDR3 DNA reads as TGTGCCAGCAGTGAAGCGCCGGGACAGGGGACAAGCACAGATACGCAGTATTTT.

V usage is TRBV29-1 and J usage is TRBJ2-7; TRBD1 agrees at 7 bases. The CDR3 sequence is 12 residues long. The V gene end was trimmed by 6 bases and the J gene end by 2 bases; junction bases not matched to a gene: 4. Germline CDR1 is SQVTM and CDR2 is ANQGSEA. Here the CDR3 DNA reads TGCAGCGTCTTTGGACAGGCCTACGAGCAGTACTTC. Its protein is CSVFGQAYEQYF.

The sample holds one count of this clone. The chain joins TRBV5-1 to TRBJ2-7, with 10 bases lining up with TRBD1. The CDR3 consists of 15 residues. Germline V gene sequence: CDR1 SGHRS, CDR2 YFSETQ. Trimming took 4 bases from V and 7 from J; bases not matched to a gene: 11. CDR3 residues: CASSVRQGASWEQYF. The CDR3 DNA follows: TGCGCCAGCAGCGTCCGACAGGGGGCTTCTTGGGAGCAGTACTTC.

This CDR3 reads CSVDLGAARHQPQHF. CDR3 sequence (DNA): TGCAGCGTCGATTTGGGTGCAGCCCGACACCAGCCCCAGCATTTT. The rearrangement joins TRBV29-1 to TRBJ1-5; D unclear. The CDR3 runs to 15 residues. Trimming left V 6 bases short and J 7 bases short, with 22 bases between. The germline V gene has CDR1 SQVTM and CDR2 ANQGSEA.

This clone was observed a handful of times. The genes are TRBV7-2 and TRBJ1-1; D not resolved. Trimming pared 2 bases from V and 1 base from J, leaving 17 bases between. The CDR3 runs to 17 residues. Germline CDR1 and CDR2: SGHTA and FQGNSA. The CDR3 region is CASSLPYPGGWNTEAFF. In DNA, the CDR3 is TGTGCCAGCAGCTTACCGTACCCGGGAGGGTGGAACACTGAAGCTTTCTTT.